The rows below give T cell receptor beta chains drawn from one sample of a study of early T cells in non-severe SARS-CoV-2 infection. TCRdb itself ran the 5' RACE reads through MiXCR, one entry per CDR3 protein. Of 40,000 to 55,000 distinct CDR3 sequences listed, roughly 23% were seen once; the top ten hold about 4.7%. This sample comprised whole blood, obtained at baseline. These receptors all come from an adult who was a healthcare worker with PCR-confirmed SARS-CoV-2 infection or an uninfected control (not recorded which). Each CDR3 is given with its conserved first and last residue. The D gene is left open where the match is weak. Clone size is not always given. Where it is, it says once, few, many or a class for expanded clones.

clone size	J gene	D gene	V gene	CDR3 protein	CDR3 DNA
many	TRBJ2-3	.	TRBV20-1	CSARGIRTSLGDTQYF	TGCAGTGCTAGGGGAATAAGGACATCCCTCGGAGATACGCAGTATTTT
few	TRBJ1-5	.	TRBV9	CASSVQPSQPQHF	TGTGCCAGCAGCGTTCAGCCAAGCCAGCCCCAGCATTTT
few	TRBJ2-3	TRBD2	TRBV3-1	CASSQALAGATDTQYF	TGTGCCAGCAGCCAAGCACTAGCGGGGGCGACAGATACGCAGTATTTT
.	TRBJ2-1	.	TRBV7-2	CASSFDRSGLNEQFF	TGTGCCAGCAGCTTCGACAGGTCGGGGTTAAATGAGCAGTTCTTC
many	TRBJ1-1	TRBD1	TRBV6-1	CASSATSTGPAFF	TGTGCCAGCAGTGCCACGTCGACAGGGCCAGCTTTCTTT
many	TRBJ1-4	TRBD1	TRBV6-5	CASSTGQGSEEKLFF	TGTGCCAGCAGCACGGGACAGGGATCGGAAGAAAAACTGTTTTTT
few	TRBJ2-7	TRBD1	TRBV6-5	CASRTGEVGEQYF	TGTGCCAGCAGGACAGGGGAGGTAGGCGAGCAGTACTTC
.	TRBJ1-1	.	TRBV2	CASRVSQGPNTEAFF	TGTGCCAGCAGAGTTTCTCAGGGCCCGAACACTGAAGCTTTCTTT
few	TRBJ2-3	TRBD1	TRBV5-1	CASSFLGQGTTDTQYF	TGCGCCAGCAGCTTCCTTGGACAGGGCACAACAGATACGCAGTATTTT
few	TRBJ2-1	TRBD1	TRBV7-6	CASSVSPGQGRDEQFF	TGTGCCAGCAGCGTTTCTCCGGGACAGGGGAGGGATGAGCAGTTCTTC
few	TRBJ2-1	.	TRBV7-8	CASSSLGGYEQFF	TGTGCCAGCAGCTCGTTAGGGGGTTACGAGCAGTTCTTC
.	TRBJ1-6	.	TRBV12-5	CASGLDWTDNSPLHF	TGTGCTAGTGGTTTGGATTGGACAGATAATTCACCCCTCCACTTT
.	TRBJ1-1	.	TRBV7-9	CASSLVWGRMNTEAFF	TGTGCCAGCAGCTTAGTTTGGGGCCGAATGAACACTGAAGCTTTCTTT
.	TRBJ2-7	TRBD1	TRBV27	CASIKDRDYEQYF	TGTGCCAGCATTAAGGACAGGGACTACGAGCAGTACTTC